The source of this T cell receptor beta chain is a study of blood T cell repertoires in COVID-19 (dated by TCRdb to between 2020 and 2021). Study-wide context: Collaborator samples came from the United States, Italy and Spain and covered acute and convalescent phases of COVID-19. The material from the prospective study consisted of cDNA or gDNA derived from T cells, B-cell-depleted T cells, or PBMCs. HLA class I and class II types, where available, came from metadata supplied by the sample provider rather than from assay-based typing. Sample metadata almost always included a de-identified subject ID, COVID-19 status, age in years and sex. Deeply sampled blood TCRbeta repertoires from subjects exposed to, actively infected with, or recovered from COVID-19 were included in the dataset. The samples were drawn from the first 160 participants of the ongoing ImmuneRACE study and from 1,200 or so subjects provided by 6 global collaborators. The repertoires were made available in a free public database intended to serve as a resource for research on the immune response to SARS-CoV-2. Study-wide conclusions, independent of this receptor: Clinical and demographic metadata were provided uncurated, with the amount varying by source and participant.

TCRbeta CDR3 regions were amplified from genomic DNA using the immunoSEQ Assay, a bias-controlled multiplex PCR. In the paper's pipeline: The number of nucleated cells in each sample was estimated by amplification of reference gene primers within the assay. To quantify the absolute abundance of each unique TCRbeta CDR3 rearrangement, sequence reads were collapsed and filtered. For each sample, productive Simpson clonality was calculated by taking the square root of Simpson's diversity index across productive rearrangements. This immuneACCESS table, as held by TCRdb, lists in-frame sequences with V and J called but not all clones. Of the missing ones, under half trace to an unresolved V gene in checked studies; the others have no known cause. V and J calls and clone size follow that table, whereas D and trimming were derived from the DNA. The sample includes about 42,000 clones, with 65% to 80% observed a single time. The top ten constitute about 26% of the sample.

Worth noting for this clone: No antigen is known for it. Base qualities are not recorded, but no much larger clone differs from it by a single base.

The CDR3 has 16 amino acids, counting the end cysteine and phenylalanine. Of all the DNA, just the CDR3 is kept, 48 bases in frame from base 1. CDR1 and CDR2 are drawn from the germline V gene: SNHLY, FYNNEI. V is cut back by 1 base and J by 6 bases, with 7 bases in the junction unmatched. Each collaborating institution followed its own protocols to collect whole blood in K2EDTA tubes. For TCRbeta analysis, collaborators shipped samples as frozen whole blood, isolated PBMCs, or DNA extracted from either of those sample types. Recombination linked TRBV2 to TRBJ1-5, with 9 bases aligning to TRBD1. This sequence was found in a man at least 80 years old with acute or convalescent COVID-19. Sequenced material: peripheral blood. The DNA sequence is TGTGCCAGCAGTGAAGAGGGACAGGGTTTTTTTCAGCCCCAGCATTTT. Translated, this gives CASSEEGQGFFQPQHF.